Following are 19 T cell receptor beta chains from one sample sequenced in a study of CD8 T cells in Susac syndrome (dated by TCRdb to the late 2010s). The library was generated by the immunoSEQ multiplex PCR assay. RNA was extracted using the RNeasy kit, and 0.5 to 1 microgram was reverse transcribed with random hexamers. Using fastp at Q25 and MiXCR, TCRdb reprocessed the public reads and kept productive beta chains. Under each unique CDR3 protein, matching rows form one entry showing the most common genes and DNA. Across this sample there are 100,000 to 150,000 distinct CDR3 sequences, with approximately 94% seen only once. The top ten clonotypes cover over 0.1% of the sample. The sequencing sample was made of CD4+ T cells from PBMCs. The receptors derive from a human donor with multiple sclerosis.

J is TRBJ2-6 and V is TRBV7-6; D might be TRBD2 (5 bases). Trimming shortened V by 2 bases and J by 2 bases, and 7 bases separated the two germline ends. CDR1 and CDR2 (germline): SGHVS, FNYEAQ. This CDR3 comprises 15 residues. The CDR3: CASSLLATGANVLTF. The CDR3 bases are TGTGCCAGCAGCTTATTAGCGACTGGGGCCAACGTCCTGACTTTC.

V and J are TRBV30 and TRBJ1-1; possible D gene TRBD1, 5 bases. The CDR3 covers 13 residues. V was shortened by 1 base and J by 6 bases, with 12 bases between the two germline ends. The germline V gene encodes CDR1 GTSNPN and CDR2 SVGIG (reference sequence). The CDR3 loop reads CAWSGSGAPEAFF. The CDR3 DNA reads TGTGCCTGGAGTGGTAGTGGGGCGCCTGAAGCTTTCTTT.

Only a few counts were recorded for this clonotype. The J gene is TRBJ2-1, the V gene TRBV7-9; D not resolved. Germline V CDR1 and CDR2: SEHNR, FQNEAQ (reference sequence). V was cut by 4 bases and J by 2 bases, with 6 bases left in between. The CDR3 spans 13 residues. CDR3 sequence reads: CASSSGTYNEQFF. DNA of the CDR3: TGTGCCAGCAGCTCAGGTACCTACAATGAGCAGTTCTTC.

The rearrangement uses TRBV20-1 and TRBJ1-2, with no clear D. The CDR3 is 14 residues long. In germline, CDR1 is DFQATT, CDR2 SNEGSKA (reference sequence). V was cut by 2 bases and J by 0 bases, with 10 bases left in between. This CDR3 reads CSARRRETNYGYTF. The CDR3 DNA is TGCAGTGCTAGAAGAAGAGAGACTAACTATGGCTACACCTTC.

This clonotype showed up just once. The chain links TRBV30 to TRBJ2-5, with 8 bases fitting TRBD1. Looked up from germline, CDR1 is GTSNPN and CDR2 is SVGIG (reference sequence). J was trimmed by 5 bases and V by 8 bases; bases with no gene match: 7. The CDR3 loop spans 12 amino acids. The CDR3 bases are TGTGCCGTTGACAGGGGTTTTGAGACCCAGTACTTC. This sequence encodes CAVDRGFETQYF. Combining the CDR3 with reference TRBV30 and TRBJ2-5 gives the whole variable domain SQTIHQWPATLVQPVGSPLSLECTVEGTSNPNLYWYRQAAGRGLQLLFYSVGIGQISSEVPQNLSASRPQDRQFILSSKKLLLSDSGFYLCAVDRGFETQYFGPGTRLLVL.

The rearrangement joins TRBV19 to TRBJ2-2; 7 bases fit TRBD2. The CDR3 is made up of 16 amino acids. Per germline, CDR1 LNHDA and CDR2 SQIVND (reference sequence). The junction had 7 bases not matched to a gene; V was cut back by 1 base and J by 5 bases. Written as DNA, the CDR3 is TGTGCCAGTAGTATAGCACACTCCGGGAGGACCGGGGAGCTGTTTTTT. This codes for CASSIAHSGRTGELFF.

The chain links TRBV29-1 to TRBJ2-3; unclear D gene. The length of the CDR3 is 10 residues. The V end lost 2 bases, the J end lost 9 bases, and 6 bases lay between the germline ends. Germline values: CDR1 SQVTM, CDR2 ANQGSEA. CDR3 DNA sequence: TGCAGCGTTGAACTAGTGACGCAGTATTTT. Its translation is CSVELVTQYF.

The genes are TRBV5-1 and TRBJ1-1, with D unclear. V gave up 2 bases and J gave up 3 bases, with 8 bases separating them. The germline gives CDR1 SGHRS, CDR2 YFSETQ. CDR3 length equals 13 residues. The CDR3 DNA reads TGCGCCAGCAGCTTCGAGACTTACACTGAAGCTTTCTTT. Its protein product is CASSFETYTEAFF.

The rearrangement joins TRBV29-1 to TRBJ1-4; D is undetermined. Germline V gene lookup returns CDR1 SQVTM and CDR2 ANQGSEA. Trimming left V 5 bases short and J 8 bases short, with 12 bases between. The length of the CDR3 is 12 residues. CDR3 protein: CSVIFPGEKLFF. CDR3 nucleotide sequence: TGCAGCGTTATTTTTCCTGGAGAAAAACTGTTTTTT.

In this sample, this clonotype turned up once. V usage is TRBV10-3 and J usage is TRBJ2-3; D unresolved. The germline V and J ends were trimmed by 5 bases and 5 bases, with 14 bases remaining between them. This CDR3 is built from 14 residues. CDR1 ENHRY and CDR2 SYGVKD come from the germline V gene. CDR3 coding DNA: TGTGCCATCAGTACGAACAGCGAAGAAGATACGCAGTATTTT. It is translated as CAISTNSEEDTQYF.

V and J are TRBV5-1 and TRBJ2-3; 7 bases match TRBD1. The CDR3 sequence is 15 residues long. The germline V gene has CDR1 SGHRS and CDR2 YFSETQ. V shed 3 bases and J 4 bases; nucleotides not matched to a gene: 8. This CDR3 is CASSYLTGAPDTQYF. The CDR3, as DNA: TGCGCCAGCAGCTATTTAACAGGGGCCCCAGATACGCAGTATTTT.

V and J are TRBV2 and TRBJ1-2, with 7 bases aligning to TRBD1. The length of the CDR3 is 16 residues. The ends lost 5 bases at V and 2 bases at J; junction bases unmatched: 11. Germline assignment: CDR1 SNHLY and CDR2 FYNNEI. The CDR3 nucleotides read TGTGCCAGCAGTATCATCCCCGACAGGGCCAACTATGGCTACACCTTC. It is translated as CASSIIPDRANYGYTF. Combining the CDR3 with reference TRBV2 and TRBJ1-2 gives the whole variable domain EPEVTQTPSHQVTQMGQEVILRCVPISNHLYFYWYRQILGQKVEFLVSFYNNEISEKSEIFDDQFSVERPDGSNFTLKIRSTKLEDSAMYFCASSIIPDRANYGYTFGSGTRLTVV.

V usage is TRBV30 and J usage is TRBJ2-7; 7 bases agree with TRBD2. The CDR3 loop spans 12 amino acids. V shed 1 base, J shed 4 bases, and the junction held 1 base outside the gene matches. CDR1 GTSNPN and CDR2 SVGIG come from the germline V gene (reference sequence). The CDR3 DNA reads as TGTGCCTGGAGTGGGACTAGTTACGAGCAGTACTTC. Translating it yields CAWSGTSYEQYF.

V usage is TRBV20-1 and J usage is TRBJ1-1, with no clear D. The germline V gene has CDR1 DFQATT and CDR2 SNEGSKA (reference sequence). The V end lost 0 bases, the J end lost 8 bases, and 10 bases lay between the germline ends. The CDR3 is 12 residues long. The CDR3 DNA follows: TGCAGTGCTAGAGAGGGCGCAGGAGAAGCTTTCTTT. Translated: CSAREGAGEAFF.

The chain combines TRBV14 with TRBJ2-7; 8 bases match TRBD1. Trimming cost V 4 bases and J 0 bases; bases outside gene matches: 5. Germline V gene lookup returns CDR1 SGHDN and CDR2 FVKESK. The CDR3 consists of 15 residues. CDR3 region: CASSPLDRDSYEQYF. For the CDR3, the DNA is TGTGCCAGCAGCCCGCTGGACAGGGACTCCTACGAGCAGTACTTC.

The chain uses TRBV2 and TRBJ2-7; tentatively, D is TRBD1 (6 bases). Germline V gene data show CDR1 as SNHLY and CDR2 as FYNNEI. V was trimmed by 6 bases and J by 3 bases, leaving 9 bases between them. The CDR3 covers 12 residues. This CDR3 is CASRRGGYEQYF. The CDR3 bases are TGTGCCAGCAGGAGAGGGGGCTACGAGCAGTACTTC.

V is TRBV5-1 and J is TRBJ1-2; D might be TRBD1 (5 bases). The CDR3 is 14 residues long. The V end was cut by 0 bases, the J end by 8 bases, with 14 bases between. Germline CDR1 reads SGHRS; CDR2 reads YFSETQ. The CDR3 region is CASSLGARRDGYTF. CDR3 DNA sequence: TGCGCCAGCAGCTTGGGTGCTCGGAGGGACGGCTACACCTTC. Combining the CDR3 with reference TRBV5-1 and TRBJ1-2 gives the whole variable domain KAGVTQTPRYLIKTRGQQVTLSCSPISGHRSVSWYQQTPGQGLQFLFEYFSETQRNKGNFPGRFSGRQFSNSRSEMNVSTLELGDSALYLCASSLGARRDGYTFGSGTRLTVV.

This rearrangement joins TRBV5-6 to TRBJ2-7, with 8 bases aligning to TRBD1. CDR1 is SGHDT and CDR2 is YYEEEE in the germline V gene. V shed 0 bases, J shed 2 bases, and the junction held 4 bases outside the gene matches. The CDR3 sequence is 15 residues long. The CDR3 coding sequence is TGTGCCAGCAGCTTGGAGGGACAGGTTCCCTACGAGCAGTACTTC. Residues: CASSLEGQVPYEQYF.

This rearrangement joins TRBV18 to TRBJ1-2; no clear D gene. Germline V gives CDR1 KGHSH, CDR2 LQKENI. The CDR3 covers 15 residues. V dropped 3 bases and J dropped 8 bases, with 19 bases sitting between them. The CDR3 nucleotides are TGTGCCAGCTCACCTCCGGGCCTGGGGAGTGGCGGCTACACCTTC. Amino acids: CASSPPGLGSGGYTF.